This T cell receptor (beta chain) derives from a study of cytotoxic CD8 clonotypes in ibrutinib-treated CLL. As for the study in general: IGHV unmutated roughly 18; relapsed/refractory fewer than 13; treatment-naive more than 14. The study, taken as a whole, reports: Clonality was elevated at ibrutinib response and had returned toward baseline at progression.

Investigators sought sequencing depths of between 1 in 200,000 and 1 in 1 million T cells. Profiling relied on immunoSEQ multiplex PCR, and the TCRdb table lists in-frame clones only, not all of them. The profile shows over 150,000 clones, approximately 80% of them singletons. Trimming shortened V by 8 bases and J by 4 bases, and 16 bases separated the two germline ends. The CDR3 consists of 14 residues. Per the germline V gene, CDR1 is SGHTA and CDR2 is FQGNSA. Turning to this clone: The target antigen is unknown.

Roughly 2 micrograms of genomic DNA from cryopreserved PBMCs went into TCR beta libraries. The chain combines TRBV7-2 with TRBJ2-3, with D possibly matching TRBD2 (5 bases). The sequenced sample was PBMCs, obtained after 12 months of ibrutinib treatment. This clonotype originated in a human donor with chronic lymphocytic leukemia. The CDR3: CASEPTWESDTQYF. CDR3 nucleotides: TGTGCCAGCGAACCTACGTGGGAGTCAGATACGCAGTATTTT.